Following are 22 T cell receptor beta chains from one sample sequenced in a study of cytomegalovirus exposure and HLA in healthy donors. PCR amplification relied on 60 Vbeta primers (plus 13 Jbeta primers). Sequencing used immunoSEQ multiplex PCR; TCRdb keeps in-frame clones, though not all of them. The sample consists of about 190,000 clones, roughly nine tenths of them appearing once. Sequencing input: PBMCs. The receptors here all came from a boy aged 2 to 10 in good health and CMV-seronegative.

The rearrangement uses TRBV19 and TRBJ1-1, with D perhaps TRBD1 (6 bases). The CDR3 consists of 15 residues. V dropped 7 bases and J dropped 1 base, with 16 bases sitting between them. Per germline, CDR1 LNHDA and CDR2 SQIVND (reference sequence). CDR3 loop: CASTPRGGQNTEAFF. CDR3 in DNA: TGTGCCAGTACCCCCCGGGGGGGGCAGAACACTGAAGCTTTCTTT.

There are a few counts of this clone. The V gene is TRBV2, the J gene TRBJ1-2; 10 positions match TRBD1. J lost 3 bases, V lost 7 bases, and 2 bases had no gene match. CDR3 size: 13 residues. The germline CDR1 and CDR2 sequences are SNHLY and FYNNEI. The CDR3, as DNA: TGTGCCAGCATGGGGACAGGGGACTATGGCTACACCTTC. Its translation: CASMGTGDYGYTF.

This clone has more than one count but fewer than ten. The chain is built from TRBV2 and TRBJ1-6; no clear D gene. Germline CDR1 SNHLY, CDR2 FYNNEI. The ends were cut back, 8 bases at V and 6 bases at J, with 11 bases in the middle. CDR3 size: 13 residues. This chain's CDR3 is CASGERANSPLHF. The CDR3, as DNA: TGTGCCAGCGGAGAGAGGGCTAATTCACCCCTCCACTTT.

CDR3 nucleotide sequence: TGTGCCAGTAGTATCGGGGGTGGCGCTGAAGCTTTCTTT. Translating it yields CASSIGGGAEAFF. V usage is TRBV19 and J usage is TRBJ1-1; possibly TRBD1 for D (5 bases). V was pared by 3 bases and J by 6 bases, with 11 bases between. The V gene's germline CDR1 is LNHDA and CDR2 SQIVND (reference sequence). The CDR3 consists of 13 residues.

V gene TRBV12-5 combines with J gene TRBJ2-2, with 11 nucleotides matching TRBD2. Germline V gene sequence: CDR1 LGHNT, CDR2 FRNRAP. This CDR3 contains 15 residues. The ends lost 6 bases at V and 5 bases at J; junction bases unmatched: 5. The CDR3 DNA sequence: TGTGCTAGTGGCCTTAGCGGGAGGGGGACCGGGGAGCTGTTTTTT. Amino acids: CASGLSGRGTGELFF. The full variable domain, with the rest looked up from reference TRBV12-5 and TRBJ2-2, is DARVTQTPRHKVTEMGQEVTMRCQPILGHNTVFWYRQTMMQGLELLAYFRNRAPLDDSGMPKDRFSAEMPDATLATLKIQPSEPRDSAVYFCASGLSGRGTGELFFGEGSRLTVL.

V is TRBV6-5 and J is TRBJ2-7; 13 bases line up with TRBD2. CDR1 and CDR2 from the germline V gene are MNHEY and SVGAGI. With 5 bases clipped from V and 4 bases from J, the junction kept 2 bases outside the gene matches. This CDR3 region has 14 residues. The CDR3 protein is CASSTSGGDYEQYF. CDR3 nucleotide sequence: TGTGCCAGCAGTACTAGCGGGGGGGATTACGAGCAGTACTTC.

This clone was recorded a few times. This chain joins TRBV27 and TRBJ1-5; D ambiguous. The V end was cut by 1 base, the J end by 0 bases, with 7 bases between. The CDR3 spans 15 residues. Germline V gives CDR1 MNHEY, CDR2 SMNVEV (reference sequence). CDR3 sequence reads: CASSLWQYSNQPQHF. As DNA, the CDR3 is TGTGCCAGCAGTTTATGGCAGTATAGCAATCAGCCCCAGCATTTT.

The chain joins TRBV5-1 to TRBJ2-7; D gene unclear. Germline loops: CDR1 SGHRS, CDR2 YFSETQ. This CDR3 has 16 residues. The V end was cut by 2 bases, the J end by 1 base, with 16 bases between. CDR3 DNA: TGCGCCAGCAGCTTTCTCCCCACAACTACTTCCTACGAGCAGTACTTC. It specifies CASSFLPTTTSYEQYF.

V is TRBV28 and J is TRBJ2-5, with 10 bases fitting TRBD1. Trimming took 5 bases from V and 5 from J; bases not matched to a gene: 2. CDR1 and CDR2 from the germline V gene are MDHEN and SYDVKM. This CDR3 contains 13 residues. Here the CDR3 reads CASSPDRGETQYF. DNA of the CDR3: TGTGCCAGCAGTCCGGACAGGGGGGAGACCCAGTACTTC.

The chain employs TRBV19 and TRBJ2-3; 12 nucleotides match TRBD2. Trimming cost V 7 bases and J 5 bases; bases outside gene matches: 7. Germline V gene sequence: CDR1 LNHDA, CDR2 SQIVND (reference sequence). The CDR3 contains 15 residues. The CDR3 sequence: CASNPSGGAVDTQYF. The CDR3 nucleotides read TGTGCCAGTAACCCTAGCGGGGGGGCCGTAGATACGCAGTATTTT.

The chain has TRBV27 and TRBJ2-5, with 7 bases fitting TRBD2. The length of the CDR3 is 14 residues. The V segment lost 2 bases and the J segment 4 bases; nucleotides outside the gene matches: 4. Germline CDR1 is MNHEY and CDR2 is SMNVEV (reference sequence). CDR3 sequence: CASSLISGGETQYF. In nucleotides, the CDR3 is TGTGCCAGCAGTTTAATTTCGGGAGGAGAGACCCAGTACTTC.

The table lists this clone with a few counts. The V and J genes are TRBV6-1 and TRBJ1-1; D is possibly TRBD1 (5 bases). The CDR3 is 14 residues long. CDR1 is MNHNS, CDR2 SASEGT, per germline. V lost 5 bases to trimming and J lost 1 base, with 11 bases between them. The CDR3 bases are TGTGCCAGCAGTCGATTTCAGGGGAACACTGAAGCTTTCTTT. This sequence encodes CASSRFQGNTEAFF.

This chain joins TRBV5-6 and TRBJ2-5, with D perhaps TRBD1 (6 bases). The CDR3 is 14 amino acids. Trimming took off 1 base at V and 1 base at J, with 8 bases between the two ends. Germline V gene data show CDR1 as SGHDT and CDR2 as YYEEEE. The CDR3 here is CASSLTGTQETQYF. The CDR3 DNA reads TGTGCCAGCAGCTTGACAGGGACCCAAGAGACCCAGTACTTC.

Turning to this clone: The sample carries other DNA sequences with the same CDR3. This rearrangement joins TRBV5-1 to TRBJ2-5; possible D gene TRBD2, 6 bases. Germline loops: CDR1 SGHRS, CDR2 YFSETQ. The length of the CDR3 is 13 residues. Trimming took 2 bases from V and 5 from J, leaving 10 bases between them. The DNA of the CDR3 is TGCGCCAGCAGCTTATCGGGAGTGGAGACCCAGTACTTC. Its protein is CASSLSGVETQYF.

This sequence joins TRBV14 and TRBJ1-2, with D possibly matching TRBD1 (5 bases). Germline lookup yields CDR1 SGHDN and CDR2 FVKESK. This CDR3 is built from 13 residues. Trimming pared 3 bases from V and 2 bases from J, leaving 7 bases between. CDR3 sequence (DNA): TGTGCCAGCAGCCACGCAGGGAACTATGGCTACACCTTC. Residues: CASSHAGNYGYTF.

V usage is TRBV15 and J usage is TRBJ1-2, with 7 bases identical to TRBD1. The CDR3 has 14 amino acids. Germline lookup yields CDR1 LNHNV and CDR2 YYDKDF (reference sequence). The V segment lost 3 bases and the J segment 3 bases; nucleotides outside the gene matches: 4. CDR3 bases: TGTGCCACCAGCAGCGACAGGGCCGACTATGGCTACACCTTC. Its protein product is CATSSDRADYGYTF.

The V and J genes are TRBV7-9 and TRBJ2-2, with D possibly being TRBD2 (6 bases). Deletions cut 5 bases from V and 0 bases from J, with 16 bases between. The CDR3 spans 17 residues. CDR1 and CDR2 (germline): SEHNR, FQNEAQ (reference sequence). The CDR3 is CASSPAPGLANTGELFF. The CDR3 region has the DNA TGTGCCAGCAGCCCCGCCCCGGGACTCGCGAACACCGGGGAGCTGTTTTTT.

This rearrangement joins TRBV5-1 to TRBJ2-3, with TRBD2 matching 10 bases. Trimming cost V 0 bases and J 6 bases; bases outside gene matches: 13. The V gene's germline CDR1 is SGHRS and CDR2 YFSETQ. This CDR3 region has 18 residues. The CDR3 sequence: CASSLGVAGGLAPDTQYF. CDR3 nucleotides: TGCGCCAGCAGCTTGGGGGTAGCGGGGGGACTCGCCCCGGATACGCAGTATTTT.

The V call is TRBV9, the J call TRBJ2-1; the D gene is possibly TRBD1 (6 bases). V shed 0 bases and J shed 3 bases, with 10 bases lying between them. The CDR3 loop spans 15 amino acids. From germline, CDR1 is SGDLS and CDR2 YYNGEE. This chain's CDR3 is CASSVEGVLYNEQFF. As DNA, the CDR3 is TGTGCCAGCAGCGTAGAGGGGGTTCTCTACAATGAGCAGTTCTTC.

The rearrangement uses TRBV5-4 and TRBJ2-3, with a weak D call TRBD2 (6 bases). Germline lookup yields CDR1 SGHNT and CDR2 YYREEE (reference sequence). CDR3 length: 14 amino acids. Deletions cut 6 bases from V and 5 bases from J, with 16 bases between. The CDR3 reads CASTDWGGRDTQYF. In DNA, the CDR3 is TGTGCCAGCACCGACTGGGGAGGACGAGATACGCAGTATTTT.

This chain uses TRBV28 with TRBJ1-2; D might be TRBD1 (6 bases). Germline V CDR1 and CDR2: MDHEN, SYDVKM. The CDR3 runs 14 residues. Trimming left V 4 bases short and J 0 bases short, with 9 bases between. Written as DNA, the CDR3 is TGTGCCAGCAGTTCACGGACAGCTAACTATGGCTACACCTTC. Translated, it gives CASSSRTANYGYTF.

J is TRBJ2-1 and V is TRBV28; D is undetermined. Germline lookup yields CDR1 MDHEN and CDR2 SYDVKM. This CDR3 is built from 15 residues. The V and J ends lost 5 bases and 0 bases respectively, with 11 bases between them. In nucleotides, the CDR3 is TGTGCCAGCAGTCCGAGCGCGCGCTCCTACAATGAGCAGTTCTTC. It yields the protein CASSPSARSYNEQFF. The full variable domain, completed using reference TRBV28 and TRBJ2-1, is DVKVTQSSRYLVKRTGEKVFLECVQDMDHENMFWYRQDPGLGLRLIYFSYDVKMKEKGDIPEGYSVSREKKERFSLILESASTNQTSMYLCASSPSARSYNEQFFGPGTRLTVL.